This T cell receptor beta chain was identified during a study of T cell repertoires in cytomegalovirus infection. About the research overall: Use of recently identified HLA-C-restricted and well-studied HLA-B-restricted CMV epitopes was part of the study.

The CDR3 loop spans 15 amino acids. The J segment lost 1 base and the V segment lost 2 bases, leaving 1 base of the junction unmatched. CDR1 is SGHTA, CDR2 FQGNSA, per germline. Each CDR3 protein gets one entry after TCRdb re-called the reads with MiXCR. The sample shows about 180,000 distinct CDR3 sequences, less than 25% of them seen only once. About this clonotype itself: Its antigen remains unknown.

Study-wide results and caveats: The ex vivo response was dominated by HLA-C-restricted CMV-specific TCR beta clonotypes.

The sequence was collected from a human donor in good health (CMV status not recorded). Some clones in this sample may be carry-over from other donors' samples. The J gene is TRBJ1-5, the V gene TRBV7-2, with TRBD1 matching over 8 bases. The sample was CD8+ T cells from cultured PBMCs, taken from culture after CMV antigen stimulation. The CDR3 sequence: CASSLTGGSNQPQHF. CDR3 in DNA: TGTGCCAGCAGCTTAACAGGGGGGAGCAATCAGCCCCAGCATTTT.